This T cell receptor (beta chain) was captured by sequencing in a study of T cell repertoires in aging, cancer and after chemotherapy. Overall study context: Patients with glioblastoma brain tumors were sampled before and after temozolomide-based therapy.

The CDR3 consists of 14 residues. Germline CDR1 SGHNT, CDR2 YENEEA. V lost 1 base and J 3 bases, leaving 8 bases between the germline ends. Multiplex touch-down PCR with TRB-A/B primers amplified rearranged V-D-J TRB sequences. TCRdb reprocessed the multiplex PCR reads via MiXCR and lists one record per CDR3 protein. The sample lists around 1,000 distinct CDR3 sequences, more than 14% occurring once. The template was genomic DNA from peripheral blood, not RNA. The material sequenced was blood. The gene calls are TRBV11-3 and TRBJ2-3, with D possibly matching TRBD2 (5 bases). The sequence derives from a human donor with a solid tumor. The CDR3 nucleotides are TGTGCCAGCAGCTTAGCCCCGGGAACAGATACGCAGTATTTT. As protein: CASSLAPGTDTQYF.